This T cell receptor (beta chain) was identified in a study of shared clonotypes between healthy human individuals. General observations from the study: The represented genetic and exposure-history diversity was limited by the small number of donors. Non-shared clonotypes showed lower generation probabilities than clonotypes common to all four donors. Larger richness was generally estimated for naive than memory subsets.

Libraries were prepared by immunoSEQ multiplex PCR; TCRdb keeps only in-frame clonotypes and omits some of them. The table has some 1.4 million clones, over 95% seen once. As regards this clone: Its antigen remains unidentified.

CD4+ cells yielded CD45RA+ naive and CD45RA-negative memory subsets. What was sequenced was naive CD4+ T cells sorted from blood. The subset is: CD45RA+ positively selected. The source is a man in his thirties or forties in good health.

The CDR3 here is CASSLFTANYGYTF. The CDR3 nucleotides read TGTGCCAGCAGTTTATTCACGGCTAACTATGGCTACACCTTC. The chain has TRBV28 and TRBJ1-2; D remains ambiguous. Trimming pared 1 base from V and 0 bases from J, leaving 6 bases between. Germline lookup yields CDR1 MDHEN and CDR2 SYDVKM. The CDR3 has 14 residues.